Listed here are 16 T cell receptor beta chains from one sample, sequenced in a study of beta chain features in type 1 diabetes. Expressed TCRB transcripts were sequenced after all isolated RNA was converted to cDNA. The protocol was immunoSEQ multiplex PCR, while the TCRdb copy is restricted to in-frame clones and leaves out a portion. The data show around 400,000 clones, with less than 15% seen just once and more than 0.015% held by the top ten. The sequencing input was naive CD4+ T cells from blood. The receptors were sampled from a young woman in good health.

V is TRBV7-9 and J is TRBJ2-7, with 8 bases lining up with TRBD1. Germline assignment: CDR1 SEHNR and CDR2 FQNEAQ (reference sequence). The CDR3 runs 18 residues. The J segment lost 4 bases and the V segment lost 5 bases, leaving 19 bases of the junction unmatched. The CDR3 coding sequence is TGTGCCAGCAGCCGAAGCAGGGGGCGGCGTCCACAATCATACGAGCAGTACTTC. Translating gives CASSRSRGRRPQSYEQYF.

The chain employs TRBV29-1 and TRBJ1-5; weak D call: TRBD1 (5 bases). Germline CDR1 SQVTM, CDR2 ANQGSEA. The V end lost 3 bases, the J end lost 6 bases, and 12 bases lay between the germline ends. This CDR3 has 13 residues. CDR3 sequence (DNA): TGCAGCGTTGATAGAGGGGAGGGTCAGCCCCAGCATTTT. Amino acid sequence: CSVDRGEGQPQHF.

The rearrangement uses TRBV30 and TRBJ2-1; 7 nucleotides align to TRBD1. CDR1 and CDR2 from the germline V gene are GTSNPN and SVGIG (reference sequence). Trimming took 1 base from V and 9 from J; bases not matched to a gene: 3. The CDR3 runs to 12 residues. The CDR3 loop is CAWSGGTAEQFF. The CDR3 nucleotides are TGTGCCTGGAGTGGAGGGACAGCTGAGCAGTTCTTC. Complete variable domain (other parts from reference TRBV30 and TRBJ2-1): SQTIHQWPATLVQPVGSPLSLECTVEGTSNPNLYWYRQAAGRGLQLLFYSVGIGQISSEVPQNLSASRPQDRQFILSSKKLLLSDSGFYLCAWSGGTAEQFFGPGTRLTVL.

Only a few counts were recorded for this clone. J is TRBJ2-6 and V is TRBV2; D is unclear. Germline CDR1 reads SNHLY; CDR2 reads FYNNEI. CDR3 size: 12 residues. V shed 6 bases and J shed 4 bases, with 4 bases lying between them. CDR3 protein: CASSGGANVLTF. CDR3 DNA sequence: TGTGCCAGCAGCGGGGGGGCCAACGTCCTGACTTTC.

Only a few counts were recorded for this clone. V gene TRBV19 combines with J gene TRBJ2-7; perhaps TRBD1 as D (6 bases). Per the germline V gene, CDR1 is LNHDA and CDR2 is SQIVND (reference sequence). This CDR3 spans 13 amino acids. V was cut by 7 bases and J by 0 bases, with 10 bases left in between. The CDR3 bases are TGTGCCAGTACAGGGGCCCTCTCCTACGAGCAGTACTTC. Amino acids: CASTGALSYEQYF.

V and J are TRBV25-1 and TRBJ2-7; tentatively, D is TRBD2 (7 bases). Germline V lookup: CDR1 MGHDK, CDR2 SYGVNS. The CDR3 length is 18 residues. The V gene lost 1 base and the J gene lost 1 base, with 20 bases spanning the gap. CDR3 nucleotides: TGTGCCAGCAGTGAATGGGGTCCCGGGGGGCGAGGATCCTACGAGCAGTACTTC. Amino acids: CASSEWGPGGRGSYEQYF.

This chain connects TRBV5-1 to TRBJ1-4; D is possibly TRBD1 (5 bases). The CDR3 covers 13 residues. The V end was cut by 3 bases, the J end by 4 bases, with 7 bases between. CDR1 SGHRS and CDR2 YFSETQ come from the germline V gene. As DNA, the CDR3 is TGCGCCAGCAGCTACAGGTTTAATGAAAAACTGTTTTTT. It is translated as CASSYRFNEKLFF.

This clone was detected only a few times. The genes are TRBV29-1 and TRBJ2-7; 14 nucleotides agree with TRBD2. V lost 0 bases to trimming and J lost 1 base; unmatched junction nucleotides: 11. The CDR3 extends over 19 amino acids. CDR1 is SQVTM and CDR2 is ANQGSEA in the germline V gene. DNA for the CDR3: TGCAGCGTTGAAGACACCGGGGGGACTAGCGGGAGTTCATCCTACGAGCAGTACTTC. It specifies CSVEDTGGTSGSSSYEQYF.

This clone turned up a few times. This chain links TRBV7-2 with TRBJ1-2; a possible D gene is TRBD1 (6 bases). Trimming left V 8 bases short and J 4 bases short, with 20 bases between. CDR1 and CDR2 (germline): SGHTA, FQGNSA. The CDR3 covers 15 residues. The DNA for the CDR3 is TGTGCCAGCTCCCTAACGCAGGACAGTGCCTATGGCTACACCTTC. Amino acids: CASSLTQDSAYGYTF.

V usage is TRBV6-5 and J usage is TRBJ1-1; D gene unclear. Per germline, CDR1 MNHEY and CDR2 SVGAGI. The V gene lost 6 bases and the J gene lost 1 base, with 15 bases spanning the gap. There are 15 residues in the CDR3. CDR3: CASRSGRERNTEAFF. In DNA, the CDR3 is TGTGCCAGCAGATCCGGTAGAGAGAGGAACACTGAAGCTTTCTTT.

V is TRBV5-1 and J is TRBJ2-5, with 7 positions matching TRBD2. CDR1 is SGHRS and CDR2 is YFSETQ in the germline V gene. The J segment lost 5 bases and the V segment lost 1 base, leaving 8 bases of the junction unmatched. The CDR3 sequence is 15 residues long. The CDR3 sequence: CASSLLPGTMETQYF. DNA of the CDR3: TGCGCCAGCAGCTTGCTGCCAGGGACTATGGAGACCCAGTACTTC.

The chain employs TRBV14 and TRBJ1-2; tentatively, D is TRBD1 (5 bases). Germline CDR1 and CDR2: SGHDN and FVKESK. Trimming removed 4 bases at V and 13 bases at J, with 19 bases between. CDR3 length equals 13 residues. The CDR3 sequence: CASSPQSQGLITF. As DNA, the CDR3 is TGTGCCAGCAGCCCACAGAGTCAGGGTTTAATCACCTTC.

This chain links TRBV2 with TRBJ2-7; TRBD1 matches at 9 bases. The CDR3 is 14 amino acids. CDR1 and CDR2 (germline): SNHLY, FYNNEI. After removal of 6 bases from V and 3 bases from J, the junction contained 6 bases not matched to a gene. In nucleotides, the CDR3 is TGTGCCAGCAGAGCGGACAGGGGAGACTACGAGCAGTACTTC. Protein: CASRADRGDYEQYF.

The gene calls are TRBV4-3 and TRBJ2-7; 9 bases are shared with TRBD1. The CDR3 contains 15 residues. Trimming cost V 1 base and J 3 bases; bases outside gene matches: 4. CDR1 is LGHNA and CDR2 is YSLEER in the germline V gene. CDR3 bases: TGCGCCAGCAGCCAAGGGACAGGGGACATCTACGAGCAGTACTTC. Protein product: CASSQGTGDIYEQYF.

The CDR3 region has the DNA TGTGCCAGTACCGGGACTAGCGGTTACGAGCAGTACTTC. Its protein is CASTGTSGYEQYF. The chain joins TRBV19 to TRBJ2-7; 11 nucleotides match TRBD2. The CDR3 totals 13 residues. V was pared by 7 bases and J by 4 bases, with 3 bases of the junction left unmatched. The germline V gene encodes CDR1 LNHDA and CDR2 SQIVND (reference sequence).

The V call is TRBV4-2, the J call TRBJ2-4, with D maybe TRBD2 (5 bases). CDR1 and CDR2 (germline): LGHNA, YNFKEQ. V was shortened by 3 bases and J by 0 bases, with 6 bases between the two germline ends. The CDR3 has 14 residues. The CDR3 here is CASSHEGAKNIQYF. CDR3 DNA: TGTGCCAGCAGCCACGAGGGAGCCAAAAACATTCAGTACTTC.